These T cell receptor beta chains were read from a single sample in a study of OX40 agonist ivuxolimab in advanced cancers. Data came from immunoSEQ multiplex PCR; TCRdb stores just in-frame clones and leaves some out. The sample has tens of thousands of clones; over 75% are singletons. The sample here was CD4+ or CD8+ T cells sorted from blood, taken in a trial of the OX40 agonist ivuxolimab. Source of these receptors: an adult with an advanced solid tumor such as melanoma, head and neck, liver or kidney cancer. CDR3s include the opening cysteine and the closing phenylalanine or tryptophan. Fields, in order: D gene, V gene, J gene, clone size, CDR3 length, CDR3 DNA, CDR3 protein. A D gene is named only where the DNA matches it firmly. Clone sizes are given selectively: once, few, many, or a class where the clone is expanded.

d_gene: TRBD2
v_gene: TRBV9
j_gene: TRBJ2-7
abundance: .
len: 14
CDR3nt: TGTGCCAGCAGCGCCAGCGGGAGGGGGACAGAGCAGTACTTC
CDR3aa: CASSASGRGTEQYF

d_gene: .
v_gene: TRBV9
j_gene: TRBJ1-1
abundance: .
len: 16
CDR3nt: TGTGCCAGCAGCCCGTCCGGGAGCTTCATGAACACTGAAGCTTTCTTT
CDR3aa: CASSPSGSFMNTEAFF

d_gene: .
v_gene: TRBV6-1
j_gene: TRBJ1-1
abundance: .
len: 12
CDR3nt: TGTGCCAGCAGGCGGAGGCTCCCTGAAGCTTTCTTT
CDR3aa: CASRRRLPEAFF

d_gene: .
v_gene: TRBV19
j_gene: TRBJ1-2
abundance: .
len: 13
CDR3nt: TGTGCCAGTAGTACTCTCATACTCTTTGGCTACACCTTC
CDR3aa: CASSTLILFGYTF

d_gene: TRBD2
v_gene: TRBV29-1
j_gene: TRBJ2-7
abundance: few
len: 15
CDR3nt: TGCAGCGTTGGGGGGGGACTAGCGGGAGACGACGAGCAGTACTTC
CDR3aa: CSVGGGLAGDDEQYF

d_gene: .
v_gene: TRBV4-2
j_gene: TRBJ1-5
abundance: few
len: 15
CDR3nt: TGTGCCAGCAGCCAACAGGGGTTGGGAGGTCAGCCCCAGCATTTT
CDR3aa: CASSQQGLGGQPQHF

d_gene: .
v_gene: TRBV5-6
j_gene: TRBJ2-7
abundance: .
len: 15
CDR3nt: TGTGCCAGCAGCTTGTACAGGTTATTATCCTACGAGCAGTACTTC
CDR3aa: CASSLYRLLSYEQYF

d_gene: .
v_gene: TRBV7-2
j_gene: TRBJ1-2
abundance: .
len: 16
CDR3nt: TGTGCCAGCAGCTTAGGCGGGGGCCCATATAACTATGGCTACACCTTC
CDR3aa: CASSLGGGPYNYGYTF

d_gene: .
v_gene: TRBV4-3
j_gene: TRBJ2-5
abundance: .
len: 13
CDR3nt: TGCGCCAGCAGCCAATTACCCCGGGAGACCCAGTACTTC
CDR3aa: CASSQLPRETQYF

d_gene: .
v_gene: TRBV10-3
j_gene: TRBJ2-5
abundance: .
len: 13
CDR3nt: TGTGCCATCAGTGTCGGAGTCCAAGAGACCCAGTACTTC
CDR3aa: CAISVGVQETQYF

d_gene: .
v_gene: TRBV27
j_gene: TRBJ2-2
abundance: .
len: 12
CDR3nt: TGTGCCAGCAGTCTTAACACCGGGGAGCTGTTTTTT
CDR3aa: CASSLNTGELFF

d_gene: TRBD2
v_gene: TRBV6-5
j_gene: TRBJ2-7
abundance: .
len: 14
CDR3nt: TGTGCCAGCGTTCGGGGAGCGGGAGCCTACGAGCAGTACTTC
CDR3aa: CASVRGAGAYEQYF

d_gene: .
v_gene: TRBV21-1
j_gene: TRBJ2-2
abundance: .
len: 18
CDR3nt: TGTGCCAGCAGCAAAGCTAGACAGGGAATTTCAGGCACCGGGGAGCTGTTTTTT
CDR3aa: CASSKARQGISGTGELFF

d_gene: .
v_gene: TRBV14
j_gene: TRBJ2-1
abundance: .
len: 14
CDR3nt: TGTGCCAGCAGCCAAGCATGGCAGTACAATGAGCAGTTCTTC
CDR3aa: CASSQAWQYNEQFF

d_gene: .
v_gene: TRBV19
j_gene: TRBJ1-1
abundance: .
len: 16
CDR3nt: TGTGCCAGTAGTAGGTTGCCAGGGGAGGGTTACACTGAAGCTTTCTTT
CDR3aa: CASSRLPGEGYTEAFF

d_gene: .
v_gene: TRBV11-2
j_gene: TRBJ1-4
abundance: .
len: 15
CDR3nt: TGTGCCAGCAGCTTAACCCGGGGACGGTACGAAAAACTGTTTTTT
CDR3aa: CASSLTRGRYEKLFF

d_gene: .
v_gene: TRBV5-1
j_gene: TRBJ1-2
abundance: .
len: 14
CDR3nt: TGCGCCAGCAGCCCCGGGGAGGGCTCTGGGGGCTACACCTTC
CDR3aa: CASSPGEGSGGYTF

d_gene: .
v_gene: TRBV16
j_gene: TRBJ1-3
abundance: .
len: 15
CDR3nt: TGTGCCAGCAGCCAATCGAGCAGGGCTGGAAACACCATATATTTT
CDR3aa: CASSQSSRAGNTIYF

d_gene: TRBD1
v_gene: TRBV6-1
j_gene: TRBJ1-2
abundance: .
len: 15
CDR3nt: TGTGCCAGCAGTGAATGGACAGGATCTAACTATGGCTACACCTTC
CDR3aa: CASSEWTGSNYGYTF

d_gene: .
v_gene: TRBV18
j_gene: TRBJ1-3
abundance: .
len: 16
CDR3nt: TGTGCCAGCTCACCATGGGACTCCAGCTCTGGAAACACCATATATTTT
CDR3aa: CASSPWDSSSGNTIYF

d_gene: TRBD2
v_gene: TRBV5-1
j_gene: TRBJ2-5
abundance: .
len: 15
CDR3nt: TGCGCCAGCAGCTTGGTACTAGCGGGAGAGGAGACCCAGTACTTC
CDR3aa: CASSLVLAGEETQYF

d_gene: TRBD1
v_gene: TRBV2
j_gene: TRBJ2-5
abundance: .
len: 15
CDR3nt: TGTGCCAGCAGTGATTTAGGGACAGGAGCCGAGACCCAGTACTTC
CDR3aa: CASSDLGTGAETQYF